Below, one T cell receptor (beta chain) is given with its context. Amplification of TCR beta CDR3 regions used RNA as the template. With the HTBI primer set, the TCR CDR3 went through a first round of RT-PCR. Via MiXCR, TCRdb re-called the multiplex PCR reads, giving one row per CDR3 protein. The sample includes around 350,000 distinct CDR3 sequences, approximately 16% of them seen just once. Germline V gives CDR1 SGHTA, CDR2 FQGTGA. The CDR3 contains 15 residues. V lost 0 bases, J lost 3 bases, and 10 bases lay in between. For ophthalmopathy patients, the Clinical Activity Score was at least 3 and the NOSPECS grade at least 4; duration was under 3 months. The data were taken from a study of T cells in Graves' hyperthyroidism and ophthalmopathy. Study-level background: Peripheral blood samples were taken at initial diagnosis, prior to any treatment.

The sample taken for sequencing was blood. The TCR sequence derives from an older woman with Graves' ophthalmopathy. This chain connects TRBV7-3 to TRBJ2-3; no definite D call. The CDR3 coding sequence is TGTGCCAGCAGCTTAACGAGTTCAGATACAGATACGCAGTATTTT. This sequence encodes CASSLTSSDTDTQYF.